This T cell receptor beta chain was retrieved from a study of blood T cell repertoires in COVID-19. Study-wide context: Collection of acute and convalescent COVID-19 samples took place in the United States, Italy and Spain. Nucleic acid was either cDNA or gDNA, and it came from T cells, B-cell-depleted T cells, or PBMCs.

Authors' processing steps: Nucleated cell counts were estimated from reference gene primer amplification. The data were produced by immunoSEQ multiplex PCR, yet TCRdb's version contains in-frame clones alone and is incomplete. Clone size and the V and J calls come from that table; the DNA yielded D and trimming. Here the sample spans over 150,000 clones, 65% to 80% being singletons. This TCR came from a woman in her forties or fifties with acute or convalescent COVID-19. The source material was peripheral blood.

CDR3 residues: CASSYGQPGSPLHF. In nucleotides, the CDR3 is TGTGCCAGCAGTTATGGACAACCGGGTTCACCCCTCCACTTT. The genes are TRBV6-2 or TRBV6-3 and TRBJ1-6, with TRBD1 as a possible D gene (5 bases). Per germline, CDR1 MNHEY and CDR2 SVGEGT. This CDR3 region has 14 residues. The ends were cut back, 3 bases at V and 9 bases at J, with 12 bases in the middle.